This record looks at one T cell receptor (beta chain) sequence and its context. No antigen is known for it. The data belong to a study of T cells in localized non-small cell lung cancer. General study points: Longer survival (overall) was linked to higher T cell density in blood. Adjacent lung tissue had a median around 50 of the top 100 clones found in the tumor. T cell clonality was highest in uninvolved adjacent lung, above tumor.

The CDR3 consists of 15 residues. CDR1 is KGHSH and CDR2 is LQKENI in the germline V gene. Trimming took 6 bases from V and 1 from J; bases not matched to a gene: 6. Profiling relied on immunoSEQ multiplex PCR, and the TCRdb table lists in-frame clones only, not all of them. The sample carries 50,000 to 60,000 clones, around 80% recorded once. Sequenced here: PBMCs, sampled before any cancer treatment. This sequence joins TRBV18 and TRBJ2-7, with TRBD1 identical over 10 bases. This receptor was obtained from a woman aged 40 to 75 with stage II lung adenocarcinoma. CDR3 loop: CASSRQGAESYEQYF. The CDR3 DNA reads as TGTGCCAGCTCTCGACAGGGGGCGGAATCCTACGAGCAGTACTTC.